This TCR beta chain was sequenced during a study of blood T cell repertoires in COVID-19. This CDR3 is 12 amino acids long. Germline CDR1 and CDR2: SNHLY and FYNNEI. Trimming left V 5 bases short and J 4 bases short, with 8 bases between. The table came from immunoSEQ multiplex PCR; TCRdb's copy has only in-frame clones and leaves some out. The sample gives roughly 200,000 clones, roughly 77% of which show up once; 5.5% to 7% is in the top ten. The sequenced sample consisted of peripheral blood. This chain joins TRBV2 and TRBJ2-5; unclear D gene. The origin of this receptor is a woman in her 40s with COVID-19, enrolled during active disease. CDR3 DNA: TGTGCCAGCAGTTATACCGGAGAGACCCAGTACTTC. Protein product: CASSYTGETQYF.